The rows below give T cell receptor beta chains drawn from one sample of a study of blood T cells in healthy people across ages. Via MiXCR, TCRdb re-called the 5' RACE reads, giving one row per CDR3 protein. The data contain 850,000 to 950,000 distinct CDR3 sequences, under 30% of them seen just once; the ten biggest clones take up roughly 17%. The sequenced sample was blood. The receptors stem from a woman older than 75 in good health. The conserved cysteine and the conserved F or W are not part of the CDR3 here. Fields, in order: J gene, V gene, CDR3 protein.

TRBJ1-4 | TRBV14 | ATRRGNEKLF
TRBJ1-1 | TRBV29-1 | SPRRNTEAF
TRBJ2-5 | TRBV2 | ASSWTSGGTYQETQY
TRBJ2-5 | TRBV29-1 | SVEDQRGGPETQY
TRBJ1-5 | TRBV7-2 | ASSSTGGGSGQPQH
TRBJ1-1 | TRBV5-5 | ASSVRGALNTEAF
TRBJ2-7 | TRBV20-1 | SASGQGVSWQY
TRBJ1-2 | TRBV6-1 | ASSGTGKILGANYGYT
TRBJ2-1 | TRBV10-3 | AISGRGHEQF
TRBJ1-1 | TRBV11-2 | ASSLESYKAF
TRBJ2-1 | TRBV18 | ASVGLAGGNEQF
TRBJ1-5 | TRBV20-1 | SARDVRVGGIYEPQH
TRBJ2-4 | TRBV4-3 | ASSQGGGTGPKNIQY
TRBJ1-2 | TRBV6-2/TRBV6-3 | ASSPRGGAGCGYT
TRBJ2-5 | TRBV7-9 | ASSFQSSGGETQY
TRBJ1-4 | TRBV6-5 | ASSYSGASNEKLF
TRBJ1-2 | TRBV25-1 | ASSELVSRYGYT
TRBJ2-5 | TRBV7-2 | ASSPATETQY
TRBJ2-1 | TRBV6-2/TRBV6-3 | ASSYHSLDYEQF
TRBJ1-1 | TRBV20-1 | SASTGYLSLNTEAF
TRBJ2-1 | TRBV12-3/TRBV12-4 | ASSKHTGGAGNEQF
TRBJ2-5 | TRBV5-1 | ASSNYQGMGEQY
TRBJ1-2 | TRBV27 | ASSLFGTGSYGYT
TRBJ2-1 | TRBV4-1 | ASSQDPGTGGIEQF
TRBJ1-1 | TRBV6-1 | ASSQPRRGRGNTEAF
TRBJ1-6 | TRBV6-5 | ASSGDRAYNSPLH
TRBJ2-1 | TRBV2 | ASSGSSGVPSEQF
TRBJ2-3 | TRBV7-9 | ASSPGPGRGKTDTQY
TRBJ2-5 | TRBV28 | ASREIGTGNNEQY
TRBJ1-1 | TRBV7-2 | ASTPAGGGLEAF
TRBJ2-5 | TRBV11-3 | ASSPISGTGETQY
TRBJ2-6 | TRBV4-1 | ASSQAGQGIRGANVLT
TRBJ1-1 | TRBV6-5 | ASRGLGILNTEAF
TRBJ2-3 | TRBV29-1 | SVGPTSDYTDTQY
TRBJ2-2 | TRBV10-1 | ASSDPRGSTGELF
TRBJ2-3 | TRBV7-9 | ASSPISDTQY
TRBJ2-3 | TRBV9 | ASSVLADTDTQY
TRBJ1-5 | TRBV6-5 | ASSLGQPRNQPQH
TRBJ2-7 | TRBV3-1 | ASRRTGGAYEQY
TRBJ2-1 | TRBV6-1 | ASTVDRGRF